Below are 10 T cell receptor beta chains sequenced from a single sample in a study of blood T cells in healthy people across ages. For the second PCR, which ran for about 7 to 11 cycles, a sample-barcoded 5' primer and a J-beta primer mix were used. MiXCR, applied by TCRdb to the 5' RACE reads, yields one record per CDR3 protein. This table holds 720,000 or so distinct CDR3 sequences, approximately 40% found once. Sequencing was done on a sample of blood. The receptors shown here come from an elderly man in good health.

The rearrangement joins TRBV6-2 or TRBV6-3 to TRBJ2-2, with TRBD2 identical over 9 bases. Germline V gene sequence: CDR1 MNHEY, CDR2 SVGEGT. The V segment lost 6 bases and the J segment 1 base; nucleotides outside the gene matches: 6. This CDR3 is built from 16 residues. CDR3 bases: TGTGCCAGCAGACCCGGGACTAGCAGGAACACCGGGGAGCTGTTTTTT. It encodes CASRPGTSRNTGELFF.

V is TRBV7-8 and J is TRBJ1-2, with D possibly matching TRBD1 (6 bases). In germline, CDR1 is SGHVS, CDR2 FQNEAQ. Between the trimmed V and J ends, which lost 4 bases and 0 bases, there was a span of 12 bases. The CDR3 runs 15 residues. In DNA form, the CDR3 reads TGTGCCAGCAGCTGTTTGGGGGGCTCTAACTATGGCTACACCTTC. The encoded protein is CASSCLGGSNYGYTF. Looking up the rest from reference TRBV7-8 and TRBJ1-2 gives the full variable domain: GAGVSQSPRYKVAKRGQDVALRCDPISGHVSLFWYQQALGQGPEFLTYFQNEAQLDKSGLPSDRFFAERPEGSVSTLKIQRTQQEDSAVYLCASSCLGGSNYGYTFGSGTRLTVV.

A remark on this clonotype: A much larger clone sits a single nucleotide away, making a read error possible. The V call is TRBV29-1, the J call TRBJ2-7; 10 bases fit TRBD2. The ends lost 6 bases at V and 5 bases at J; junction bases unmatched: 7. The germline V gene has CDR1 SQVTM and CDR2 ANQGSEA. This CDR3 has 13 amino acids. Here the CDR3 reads CSVGTSEADEQYF. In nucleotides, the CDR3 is TGCAGCGTGGGGACTAGCGAAGCCGACGAGCAGTACTTC.

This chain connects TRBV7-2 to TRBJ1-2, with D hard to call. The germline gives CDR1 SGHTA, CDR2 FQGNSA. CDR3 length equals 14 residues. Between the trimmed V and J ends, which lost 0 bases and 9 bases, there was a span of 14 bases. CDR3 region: CASSLAGRRSSYTF. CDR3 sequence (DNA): TGTGCCAGCAGCTTAGCGGGCAGGCGGAGCAGCTACACCTTC.

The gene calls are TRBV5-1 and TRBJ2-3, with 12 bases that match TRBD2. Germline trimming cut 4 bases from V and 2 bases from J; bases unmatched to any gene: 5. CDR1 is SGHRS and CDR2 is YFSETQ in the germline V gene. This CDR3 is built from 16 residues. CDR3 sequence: CASSATSGRPTDTQYF. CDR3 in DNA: TGCGCCAGCAGCGCCACTAGCGGGAGGCCCACAGATACGCAGTATTTT.

This chain's CDR3 is CASSARTGIPGEQYF. The CDR3 DNA sequence: TGCGCCAGCAGCGCCCGTACAGGGATCCCTGGCGAGCAGTACTTC. The rearrangement links TRBV5-1 to TRBJ2-7, with D possibly matching TRBD1 (6 bases). Germline V lookup: CDR1 SGHRS, CDR2 YFSETQ. The CDR3 is 15 amino acids. The V end was cut by 4 bases, the J end by 6 bases, with 20 bases between.

CDR3 in amino acids: CASSPRISLYNEQFF. CDR3 DNA sequence: TGTGCCAGCAGTCCGCGGATTAGCCTATACAATGAGCAGTTCTTC. The chain uses TRBV28 and TRBJ2-1, with D hard to call. The length of the CDR3 is 15 residues. V was trimmed by 5 bases and J by 4 bases, leaving 15 bases between them. Per the germline V gene, CDR1 is MDHEN and CDR2 is SYDVKM.

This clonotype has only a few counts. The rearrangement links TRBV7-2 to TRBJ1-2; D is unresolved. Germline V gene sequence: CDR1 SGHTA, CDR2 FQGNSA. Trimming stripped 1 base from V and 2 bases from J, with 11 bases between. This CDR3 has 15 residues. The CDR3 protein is CASSLVTALNYGYTF. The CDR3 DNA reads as TGTGCCAGCAGCTTAGTAACAGCCTTGAACTATGGCTACACCTTC.

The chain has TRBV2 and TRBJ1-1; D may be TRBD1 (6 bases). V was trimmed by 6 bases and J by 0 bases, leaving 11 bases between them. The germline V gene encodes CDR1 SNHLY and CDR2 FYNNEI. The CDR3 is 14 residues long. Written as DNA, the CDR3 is TGTGCCAGCAGCGGGACATCCTTGAACACTGAAGCTTTCTTT. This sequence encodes CASSGTSLNTEAFF.

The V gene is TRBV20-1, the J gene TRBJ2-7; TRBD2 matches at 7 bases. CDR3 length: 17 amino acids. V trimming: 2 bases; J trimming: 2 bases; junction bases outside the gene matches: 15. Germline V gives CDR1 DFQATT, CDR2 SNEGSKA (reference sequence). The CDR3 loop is CSARHHQLGRAAYEQYF. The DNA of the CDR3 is TGCAGTGCTAGACACCATCAACTTGGGAGGGCAGCCTACGAGCAGTACTTC.